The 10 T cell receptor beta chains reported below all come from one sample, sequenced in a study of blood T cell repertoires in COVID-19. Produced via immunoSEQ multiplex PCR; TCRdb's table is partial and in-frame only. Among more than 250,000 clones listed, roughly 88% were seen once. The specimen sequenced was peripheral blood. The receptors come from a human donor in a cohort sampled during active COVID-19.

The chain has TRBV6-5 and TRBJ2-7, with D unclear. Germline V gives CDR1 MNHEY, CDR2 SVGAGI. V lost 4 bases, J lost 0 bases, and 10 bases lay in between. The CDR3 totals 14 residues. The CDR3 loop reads CASSFTESSYEQYF. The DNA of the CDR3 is TGTGCCAGCAGTTTCACAGAGAGCTCCTACGAGCAGTACTTC.

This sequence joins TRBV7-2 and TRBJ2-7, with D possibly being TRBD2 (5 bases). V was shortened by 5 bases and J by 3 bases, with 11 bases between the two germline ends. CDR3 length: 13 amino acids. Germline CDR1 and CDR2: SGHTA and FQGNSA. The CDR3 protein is CASSQRAGYEQYF. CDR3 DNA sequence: TGTGCCAGCAGCCAGAGGGCGGGCTACGAGCAGTACTTC.

The CDR3 DNA reads TGCGCCAGCAGCTCCGAGTTCGAGCAGTTCTTC. It translates to CASSSEFEQFF. The chain carries TRBV5-1 and TRBJ2-1; D unresolved. CDR1 and CDR2 (germline): SGHRS, YFSETQ. V lost 3 bases and J lost 10, with 8 bases in between. The CDR3 totals 11 residues.

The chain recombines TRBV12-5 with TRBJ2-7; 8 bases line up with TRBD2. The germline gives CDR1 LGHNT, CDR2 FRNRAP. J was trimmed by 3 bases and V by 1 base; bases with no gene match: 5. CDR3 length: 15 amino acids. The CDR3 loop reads CASGLASGSFYEQYF. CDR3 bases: TGTGCTAGTGGTTTGGCCAGCGGGAGTTTCTACGAGCAGTACTTC.

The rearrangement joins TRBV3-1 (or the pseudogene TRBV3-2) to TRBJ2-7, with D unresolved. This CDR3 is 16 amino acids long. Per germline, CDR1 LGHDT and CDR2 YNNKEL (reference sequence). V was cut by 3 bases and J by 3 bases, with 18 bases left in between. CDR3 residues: CASSQSPGFNGYEQYF. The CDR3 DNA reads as TGTGCCAGCAGCCAGTCACCAGGTTTCAACGGCTACGAGCAGTACTTC.

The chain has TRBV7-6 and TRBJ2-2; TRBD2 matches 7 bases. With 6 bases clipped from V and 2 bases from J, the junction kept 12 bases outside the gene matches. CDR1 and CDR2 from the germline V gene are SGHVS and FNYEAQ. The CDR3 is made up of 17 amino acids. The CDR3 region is CASSLTSWEGNTGELFF. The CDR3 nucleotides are TGTGCCAGCAGTCTAACCAGTTGGGAGGGTAACACCGGGGAGCTGTTTTTT.

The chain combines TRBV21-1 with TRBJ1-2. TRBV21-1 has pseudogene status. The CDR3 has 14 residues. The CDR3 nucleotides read TGTGCCAGCAGCGACCCGGGGGGCTTTACTGGCTACACCTTC. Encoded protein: CASSDPGGFTGYTF.

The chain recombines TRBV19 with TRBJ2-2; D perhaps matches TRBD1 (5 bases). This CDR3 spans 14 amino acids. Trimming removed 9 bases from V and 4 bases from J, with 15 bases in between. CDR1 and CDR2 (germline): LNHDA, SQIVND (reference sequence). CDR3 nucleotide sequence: TGTGCCAGCGCATTCAGGGTAGGCACCGGGGAGCTGTTTTTT. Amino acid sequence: CASAFRVGTGELFF.

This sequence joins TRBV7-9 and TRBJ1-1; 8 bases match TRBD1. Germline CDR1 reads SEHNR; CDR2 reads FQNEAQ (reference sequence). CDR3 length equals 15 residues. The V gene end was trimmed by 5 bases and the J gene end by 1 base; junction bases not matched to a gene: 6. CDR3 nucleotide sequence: TGTGCCAGCAGCCTTCGACAGGGGACGAACACTGAAGCTTTCTTT. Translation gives CASSLRQGTNTEAFF.

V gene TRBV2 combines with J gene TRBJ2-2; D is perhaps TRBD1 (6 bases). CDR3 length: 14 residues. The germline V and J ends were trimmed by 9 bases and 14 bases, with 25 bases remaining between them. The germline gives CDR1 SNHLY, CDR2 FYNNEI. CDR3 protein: CASLLGLTGQRLFF. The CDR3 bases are TGTGCCAGTTTGTTAGGGTTAACTGGACAGCGTCTGTTTTTT.